This T cell receptor beta chain was retrieved from a study of cytomegalovirus exposure and HLA in healthy donors. Broader study findings: Earlier findings revealed that most TCR beta V segments proved productive either about 87% or about 30% of the time. Accurate predictions that matched the HLA-A and HLA-B alleles of most subjects were reportedly made from TCR beta sequences.

V shed 3 bases, J shed 7 bases, and the junction held 4 bases outside the gene matches. The CDR3 is 12 amino acids. Germline V lookup: CDR1 SGDLS, CDR2 YYNGEE. With respect to this clone: Its antigen is not known.

PCR primers comprised 60 Vbeta and 13 Jbeta primers. Some clones are missing from TCRdb's copy, which holds only in-frame ones; the method was immunoSEQ multiplex PCR. The sample lists fewer than 250,000 clones, roughly 86% seen once, with 1.5% to 2% in the top ten. What was sequenced was PBMCs. V and J are TRBV9 and TRBJ2-7; 7 bases agree with TRBD1. The clonotype was recovered from a woman between 18 and 29 years old in good health and CMV-seronegative. CDR3 bases: TGTGCCAGCAGCGGACAGGGCGGAGAGCAGTACTTC. Its translation: CASSGQGGEQYF.